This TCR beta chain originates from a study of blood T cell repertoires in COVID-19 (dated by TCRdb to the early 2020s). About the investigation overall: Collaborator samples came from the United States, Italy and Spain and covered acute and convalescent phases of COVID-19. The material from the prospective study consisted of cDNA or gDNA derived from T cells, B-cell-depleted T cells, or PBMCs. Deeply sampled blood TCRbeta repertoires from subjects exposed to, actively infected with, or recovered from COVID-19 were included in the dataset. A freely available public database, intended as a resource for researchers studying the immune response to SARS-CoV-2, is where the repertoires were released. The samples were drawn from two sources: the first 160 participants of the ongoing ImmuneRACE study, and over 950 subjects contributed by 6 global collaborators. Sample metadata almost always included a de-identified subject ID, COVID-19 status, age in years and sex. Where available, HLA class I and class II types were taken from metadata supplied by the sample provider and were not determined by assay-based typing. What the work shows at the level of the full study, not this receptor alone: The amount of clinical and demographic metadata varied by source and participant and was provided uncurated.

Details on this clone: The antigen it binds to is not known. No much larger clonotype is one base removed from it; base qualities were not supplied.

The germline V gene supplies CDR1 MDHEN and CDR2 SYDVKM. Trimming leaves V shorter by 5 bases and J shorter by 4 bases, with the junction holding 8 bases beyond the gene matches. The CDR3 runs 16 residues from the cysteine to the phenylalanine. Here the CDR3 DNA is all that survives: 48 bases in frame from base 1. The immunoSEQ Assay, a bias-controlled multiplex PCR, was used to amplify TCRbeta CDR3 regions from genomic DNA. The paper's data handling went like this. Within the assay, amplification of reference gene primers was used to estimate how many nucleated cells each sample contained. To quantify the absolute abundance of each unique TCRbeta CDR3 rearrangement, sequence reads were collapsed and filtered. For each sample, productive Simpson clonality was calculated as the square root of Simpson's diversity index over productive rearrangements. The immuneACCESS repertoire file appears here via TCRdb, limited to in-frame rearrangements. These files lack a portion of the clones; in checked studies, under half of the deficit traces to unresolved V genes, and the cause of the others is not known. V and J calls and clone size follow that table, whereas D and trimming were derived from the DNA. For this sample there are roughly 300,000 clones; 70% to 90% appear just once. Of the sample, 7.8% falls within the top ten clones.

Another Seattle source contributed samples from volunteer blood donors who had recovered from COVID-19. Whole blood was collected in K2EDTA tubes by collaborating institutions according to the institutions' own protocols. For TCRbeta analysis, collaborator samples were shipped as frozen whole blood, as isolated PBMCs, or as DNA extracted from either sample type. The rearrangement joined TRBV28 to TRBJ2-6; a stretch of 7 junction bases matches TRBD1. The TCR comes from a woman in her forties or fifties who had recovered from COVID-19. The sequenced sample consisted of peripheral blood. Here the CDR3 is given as CASSHQTGTGANVLTF. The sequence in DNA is TGTGCCAGCAGTCATCAGACAGGGACAGGGGCCAACGTCCTGACTTTC.